This section outlines one T cell receptor (beta chain) sequence together with its context. What antigen it recognizes has not been identified. The record has no base qualities; no much larger clone is one base away. This sample was taken from a study of blood T cell repertoires in COVID-19 (dated by TCRdb to 2018 to 2020). A note on the overall study: Samples covering the acute and convalescent phases of COVID-19 were provided by collaborators in the United States, Italy and Spain. The material from the prospective study consisted of cDNA or gDNA derived from T cells, B-cell-depleted T cells, or PBMCs. HLA class I and class II types, where available, came from metadata supplied by the sample provider rather than from assay-based typing. Sample metadata almost always included a de-identified subject ID, COVID-19 status, age in years and sex. Subjects who had been exposed to COVID-19, were actively infected with it, or had recovered from it provided the deeply sampled blood TCRbeta repertoires that made up the dataset. The samples were drawn from the first 160 participants of the ongoing ImmuneRACE study and from over 950 subjects provided by 6 global collaborators. The repertoires were released in a freely available public database meant as a resource for research on the immune response to SARS-CoV-2.

Relative to germline, V is missing 0 bases and J is missing 4 bases, with 9 bases of the junction outside any gene match. CDR1 is given as LGHDT and CDR2 as YNNKEL, both from the germline V gene (reference sequence). Reading from cysteine to phenylalanine, the CDR3 counts 17 amino acids. The CDR3 DNA has 51 bases and is translated from base 1. The immunoSEQ Assay, a bias-controlled multiplex PCR, was used to amplify TCRbeta CDR3 regions from genomic DNA. For the original study's pipeline: The number of nucleated cells in each sample was estimated from the amplification of reference gene primers within the assay. Sequence reads were collapsed and filtered to measure the absolute abundance of every unique TCRbeta CDR3 rearrangement. Productive Simpson clonality was computed per sample as the square root of Simpson's diversity index over productive rearrangements. TCRdb retrieved this table from immuneACCESS and kept in-frame rearrangements only. Not all clones are present; in checked studies, unresolved V genes account for under half, and no reason is known for the remainder. V, J and clone size derive from that table, while D and trimming were established from the DNA sequence. This sample lists 52,000 or so clones; roughly 83% were detected once. Jointly, the top ten make up 17% of the sample.

Whole blood was collected in K2EDTA tubes by collaborating institutions according to the institutions' own protocols. For TCRbeta analysis, collaborator samples were shipped as frozen whole blood, as isolated PBMCs, or as DNA extracted from either sample type. Broad study findings and their caveats: The quantity of clinical and demographic metadata differed by source and by participant and was supplied without curation.

The chain joins TRBV3-1 (or the pseudogene TRBV3-2) to TRBJ2-3, and TRBD2 aligns with 8 junction nucleotides. The TCR comes from a man aged 65 to 85 with active COVID-19. Sequencing was carried out using peripheral blood. The nucleotide sequence reads as follows: TGTGCCAGCAGCCAAGATTGGGGCGGGAGGACGGCAGATACGCAGTATTTT. It translates as CASSQDWGGRTADTQYF.